This TCR beta chain was recovered during a study of cytomegalovirus exposure and HLA in healthy donors (dated by TCRdb to the late 2010s). For context, the study as a whole: In an earlier analysis of several hundred of the donors, 276 Gb of sequence data and 90 million to 120 million unique TCR beta sequences from 150 million to 200 million T cells were reported. An early release covering roughly 580 HLA-typed donors comprised about 300 gigabases of sequencing data and around 86 million unique TCR sequences. Of the approximately 400 genotyped donors, approximately 83% fell in the genetic ancestry cluster associated with self-reported Caucasian donors. The aim of the study was to test whether cataloging public T cell receptors could identify signatures of past pathogen exposure. The study profiled the T cell repertoires of 550 to 700 subjects by immunosequencing and related them to cytomegalovirus serostatus. A separate validation cohort of about 110 different subjects was used in addition to the roughly 720-subject first cohort. To predict cytomegalovirus infection status, the study combined high-throughput TCR immunosequencing, statistical association of individual TCRs with disease status, and machine learning. A later analysis re-analyzed previously published TCR beta repertoires from approximately 700 donors and added high-resolution HLA genotyping to study TCR occurrence patterns. Rather than drawing on any new phenotypic data, the later analysis identified candidate immune exposures from TCR beta sequences and the way those sequences occurred across donors. An earlier analysis of approximately 580 of the donors used high-throughput TCR beta sequencing to judge whether each TCR beta V gene segment behaved as functional or pseudogenic. Donor age, sex, ethnicity and CMV serostatus were compiled alongside the repertoire data. In a later genetic analysis, genome-wide SNP genotypes for about 65% of the 666 donors were used, and that subset was treated as a discovery cohort. Every discovery cohort repertoire had been produced on one sequencing platform. Class I and class II HLA loci were covered by the typing at four-digit resolution. Typing coverage varied by locus: about 620-630 donors for A, B, C, DRB1 and DQB1; around 560 for DQA1; approximately 610 for DPA1; under 490 for DPB1. Because of strong linkage in the cohort, roughly 5 DR-DQ haplotypes were treated as single units for association and clustering. On average, 235,054 unique TCR beta nucleotide sequences were sequenced per donor among 300 to 500 genotyped donors of the cohort, with roughly 20% of those sequences being non-productive. Study-wide conclusions, independent of this receptor: While some public TCRs were present in many individuals, most TCR sequences turned up only very rarely across donors. Because counts were too low, some 16 rarely observed V segments, including chromosome 9 orphons, were excluded from the earlier analysis of several hundred of the donors. In vitro tests confirmed that a few of the cytomegalovirus-associated TCR beta chains recognize cytomegalovirus antigens. In a later analysis, the rate of TCR association differed among HLA loci, with DRB1 alleles having the most associated TCRs and HLA-C alleles having the fewest. When HLA alleles, especially DR and DQ, strongly co-occurred, attributing TCR associations to individual alleles was difficult. Sequencing depth was assumed to be roughly uniform across donors in the presence/absence analyses, though that assumption may not hold. A total of 150 or so TCR beta chains were listed by the study as associated with cytomegalovirus. CMV serostatus was the only immune exposure information available for the cohort. A cluster of highly shared sequence variants was judged likely to be a technical artifact of the sequencing pipeline. In a later genetic analysis, a missense DCLRE1C variant was associated with V-gene and J-gene trimming of TCR beta chains, and the association was replicated in an independent cohort. Compared with equally common non-associated chains, HLA-associated TCR beta chains in a later analysis were more clonally expanded and had lower generation probabilities. Compared with the approximately 710-donor mean, donors in an Asian-associated ancestry cluster had fewer N-insertions in productive TCRs, according to a later genetic analysis. Linkage disequilibrium might explain the correlated functional status among segregating V segments, but an unknown experimental factor could not be ruled out. Because the 87-base-pair reads could not distinguish some IMGT-functional V segments, including TRBV6-2 and TRBV6-3, those segments were excluded. HLA typing was unavailable for some donors at each locus, so association tests used only the typed subset. Cytomegalovirus status was reported to be diagnosed by the classifier with high specificity and sensitivity in both the original and validation cohorts. A further reported finding was that TCR beta sequences accurately predicted the HLA-A and HLA-B alleles for most subjects in the first cohort. In a later analysis, some 18,000 TCR beta sequences were associated with specific HLA alleles at a false discovery rate of 0.05. The authors suggested that the approach could potentially be generalized to other disease states and immunological phenotypes. An earlier analysis of around 540 of the donors showed that most TCR beta V segments appeared in productive rearrangements either about 87% or about 30% of the time, which broadly matched IMGT annotations. According to a later analysis, parvovirus B19, influenza, CMV and Epstein-Barr virus appeared linked to several top co-occurrence clusters. Most CMV-associated TCR beta chains appeared to be HLA-restricted in a later analysis, and the HLA associations seemed to be driven largely by CMV exposure. The cohort was sequenced for TCR beta chains only, and without alpha or paired-chain data the features that could be detected were limited.

CDR1 and CDR2 are read off the germline V gene as SGHRS and YFSETQ. The CDR3 starts with the cysteine, ends with the phenylalanine, and has 14 residues. Only CDR3 DNA remains: 42 bases, in frame from the first base. Remarks on this clone: Its antigen remains unidentified. Qualities for individual bases were not recorded, and no much larger clone is one base off.

The receptor library was made with the immunoSEQ multiplex PCR assay. A mixture of 60 forward primers for TCR Vbeta segments and 13 reverse primers for TCR Jbeta segments was used in the multiplex PCR. Amplification of the CDR3 region of rearranged TCR beta genes was performed with a multiplex PCR assay on genomic DNA. On the Illumina HiSeq System, the amplified TCR beta libraries were sequenced as 87-base-pair reads. From the authors' description of their analysis: A later analysis counted tens of millions of unique TCR beta chains across the 666 repertoires, and about 10 million of these chains were shared by at least two donors. Raw reads were error-corrected and collapsed into unique sequences by a nearest-neighbor algorithm in which closely related sequences were merged to remove PCR and sequencing errors. To assign V, D and J gene segments, CDR3 sequences were aligned to IMGT reference sequences. Each retained sequence needed at least a six-nucleotide match to both a V gene segment and a J gene segment. A rearrangement counted as productive if the CDR3 had no stop codons and remained in frame with V and J, and every other rearrangement counted as non-productive. Following IMGT convention, CDR3 was defined as the stretch from the second conserved V-encoded cysteine up to the conserved J-encoded phenylalanine. The earlier analysis of 500 to 600 of the donors excluded sequences that lacked an unambiguous match to a single V gene segment. In an earlier analysis of 587 of the donors, V segments were called functional above 56.7% productive rearrangements and were called segregating when the between-donor standard deviation exceeded 5%. To diagnose cytomegalovirus status from the catalog of TCR beta chain sequences, a statistical classification framework was built. In a later analysis, V and J genes were assigned by comparing TCR nucleotide sequences against IMGT/GENE-DB human TR gene sequences. In a later analysis, CDR3 sequences and most-parsimonious VDJ recombination scenarios were assigned using the TCRdist pipeline. In a later analysis, each TCR beta chain was defined by its CDR3 amino acid sequence together with its V-gene family, and reads lacking a unique V-gene family were excluded. As a way to deal with suspected cross-contamination and a sequencing artifact, a later analysis dropped 450 to 700 nucleotide sequences that were highly shared and had low generation probability. In a later analysis, a clonal expansion index was calculated for each public chain from normalized within-repertoire ranks of inferred template counts. In a later analysis, generation probabilities were computed using a VDJ recombination model fitted to out-of-frame rearrangements, and the results were checked against IGoR. In a later analysis, TCR-TCR, TCR-HLA and TCR-CMV co-occurrence was scored with hypergeometric tests, and a repertoire-size bias correction was applied to TCR pairs. In a later analysis, false discovery rates were estimated by permuting HLA or CMV assignments 20 times. In a later analysis, co-occurring TCRs were grouped using DBSCAN, and TCRdist sequence similarity was added for clustering within HLA-allele-positive subsets. Co-occurrence clustering excluded repertoires with fewer than 30,000 or more than 120,000 public chains, plus five with anomalous nucleotide sharing. The table comes from immuneACCESS by way of TCRdb, which keeps in-frame sequences with V and J called. Part of the clones is missing from these tables; in studies checked, under half for an unresolved V gene and the rest for unknown reasons. V and J calls and clone size are given by that table; D and trimming were obtained from the DNA. Recorded for this sample are about 200,000 clones; over 75% of them occurred a single time. Roughly 3% of the sample comes from the top ten.

The cohort comprised some 680 healthy bone marrow donors. At the time of sampling, every cohort member was nominally healthy, though immune exposures that went unrecorded were likely present. The donor tested CMV seronegative, placing the donor among the roughly 350 seronegative members of the cohort. Every donor gave a peripheral blood sample, and the peripheral blood mononuclear cells from that sample were used for TCR beta sequencing. Genomic DNA was extracted from the blood cell samples with the Qiagen DNeasy Blood Extraction Kit. The rearranged chain carries TRBV5-1 and TRBJ2-5; tentative D gene TRBD1, with 6 bases matching. The end of the DNA aligns better with TRBJ2-7, so the J call may be wrong. What was sequenced was PBMCs. The sequence came from a woman aged 25-40 years in good health and CMV-seronegative. The CDR3 in this case is CASSLDRAPYEQYF. The DNA reads TGCGCCAGCAGCTTGGACAGGGCACCCTACGAGCAGTACTTC.